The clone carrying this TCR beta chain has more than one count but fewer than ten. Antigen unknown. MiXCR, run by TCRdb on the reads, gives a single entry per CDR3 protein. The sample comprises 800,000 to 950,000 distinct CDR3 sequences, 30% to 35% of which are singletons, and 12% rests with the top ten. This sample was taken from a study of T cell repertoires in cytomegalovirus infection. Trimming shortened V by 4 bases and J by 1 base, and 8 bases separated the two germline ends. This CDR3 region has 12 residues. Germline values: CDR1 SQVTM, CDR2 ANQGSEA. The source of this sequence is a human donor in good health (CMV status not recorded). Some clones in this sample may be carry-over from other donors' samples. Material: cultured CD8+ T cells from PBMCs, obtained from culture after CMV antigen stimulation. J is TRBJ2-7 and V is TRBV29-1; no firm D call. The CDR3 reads CSVGAGSYEQYF. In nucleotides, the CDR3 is TGCAGCGTTGGAGCCGGATCCTACGAGCAGTACTTC.